These 18 T cell receptor beta chains came from one sample sequenced in a study of T cell responses to AZD1222 COVID-19 vaccine. The assay was immunoSEQ multiplex PCR, and TCRdb's table has in-frame clones only and misses some. The data show fewer than 130,000 clones, with roughly 93% seen just once and roughly 3.1% held by the top ten. This material consisted of peripheral blood, taken 28 days after the second AZD1222 dose. Receptor source: an adult who received the AZD1222 COVID-19 vaccine.

The V gene is TRBV9, the J gene TRBJ2-3, with D maybe TRBD2 (6 bases). The germline V gene has CDR1 SGDLS and CDR2 YYNGEE. The CDR3 totals 13 residues. V was shortened by 4 bases and J by 3 bases, with 9 bases between the two germline ends. CDR3 loop: CASSLLATDTQYF. The CDR3 region has the DNA TGTGCCAGCAGCCTTCTAGCGACAGATACGCAGTATTTT.

The J gene is TRBJ1-1, the V gene TRBV5-4; D is unresolved. From germline, CDR1 is SGHNT and CDR2 YYREEE (reference sequence). The CDR3 is made up of 17 amino acids. Trimming left V 4 bases short and J 0 bases short, with 19 bases between. Here the CDR3 reads CASSPSNPSLLNTEAFF. The DNA for the CDR3 is TGTGCCAGCAGCCCGTCGAATCCTAGCCTTTTGAACACTGAAGCTTTCTTT.

The V and J genes are TRBV5-4 and TRBJ1-2, with no clear D. The CDR3 sequence is 12 residues long. Germline V CDR1 and CDR2: SGHNT, YYREEE (reference sequence). Trimming cost V 4 bases and J 3 bases, with 7 bases left between them. CDR3 in amino acids: CASSSGHYGYTF. The CDR3 coding sequence is TGTGCCAGCAGCAGCGGACACTATGGCTACACCTTC.

V usage is TRBV2 and J usage is TRBJ2-1, with D unresolved. V was cut by 4 bases and J by 2 bases, with 12 bases left in between. This CDR3 contains 15 residues. CDR1 SNHLY and CDR2 FYNNEI come from the germline V gene. CDR3 nucleotide sequence: TGTGCCAGCAGTGTACCGGACCAAACCTACAATGAGCAGTTCTTC. It is translated as CASSVPDQTYNEQFF. Combining the CDR3 with reference TRBV2 and TRBJ2-1 gives the whole variable domain EPEVTQTPSHQVTQMGQEVILRCVPISNHLYFYWYRQILGQKVEFLVSFYNNEISEKSEIFDDQFSVERPDGSNFTLKIRSTKLEDSAMYFCASSVPDQTYNEQFFGPGTRLTVL.

V is TRBV10-1 and J is TRBJ1-1; D is ambiguous. The CDR3 is made up of 14 amino acids. Germline loops: CDR1 WNHNN, CDR2 SYGVQD (reference sequence). Trimming took off 2 bases at V and 4 bases at J, with 11 bases between the two ends. CDR3 nucleotide sequence: TGCGCCAGCAGTGAGGCAAGGCTGAGCACTGAAGCTTTCTTT. It encodes CASSEARLSTEAFF.

The rearrangement links TRBV10-3 to TRBJ1-5; D may be TRBD1 (5 bases). Germline V gene data show CDR1 as ENHRY and CDR2 as SYGVKD. This CDR3 has 13 residues. Trimming took 3 bases from V and 8 from J, leaving 11 bases between them. The CDR3 bases are TGTGCCATCAGTGAAGGGGTGGGCAAGCCCCAGCATTTT. It specifies CAISEGVGKPQHF.

This clone has just one count. V usage is TRBV19 and J usage is TRBJ1-2, with D perhaps matching TRBD1 (6 bases). The germline CDR1 and CDR2 sequences are LNHDA and SQIVND (reference sequence). This CDR3 contains 14 residues. Trimming removed 4 bases from V and 4 bases from J, with 13 bases in between. The chain's CDR3 is CASSTRTDSYGYTF. DNA of the CDR3: TGTGCCAGTAGTACCCGGACAGACTCCTATGGCTACACCTTC. The variable domain in full, completed from reference TRBV19 and TRBJ1-2, reads DGGITQSPKYLFRKEGQNVTLSCEQNLNHDAMYWYRQDPGQGLRLIYYSQIVNDFQKGDIAEGYSVSREKKESFPLTVTSAQKNPTAFYLCASSTRTDSYGYTFGSGTRLTVV.

This chain connects TRBV19 to TRBJ1-2; D may be TRBD1 (5 bases). Trimming pared 1 base from V and 2 bases from J, leaving 14 bases between. This CDR3 is 16 amino acids long. Germline CDR1 and CDR2: LNHDA and SQIVND (reference sequence). The CDR3 nucleotides are TGTGCCAGTAGTATAGGCAGGGCCGTCTCCAACTATGGCTACACCTTC. Encoded protein: CASSIGRAVSNYGYTF.

J is TRBJ2-7 and V is TRBV28; a weak D match, TRBD1 (6 bases). The germline gives CDR1 MDHEN, CDR2 SYDVKM. V gave up 8 bases and J gave up 4 bases, with 18 bases separating them. CDR3 length: 14 amino acids. The CDR3 spells CASAPGTHQYEQYF. CDR3 bases: TGTGCCAGCGCTCCCGGGACACACCAATACGAGCAGTACTTC.

This clone was recorded once. This chain's CDR3 is CAWRWESLSTGELFF. CDR3 in DNA: TGTGCCTGGAGGTGGGAGTCCCTCAGCACCGGGGAGCTGTTTTTT. V is TRBV30 and J is TRBJ2-2, with D possibly matching TRBD2 (5 bases). The CDR3 runs to 15 residues. With 3 bases removed from V and 4 bases from J, the gap between germline ends came to 15 bases. Germline V gives CDR1 GTSNPN, CDR2 SVGIG (reference sequence).

About this clone itself: The sample contains more than one DNA sequence encoding this CDR3. This sequence joins TRBV6-5 and TRBJ1-2; D gene unclear. V was pared by 2 bases and J by 3 bases, with 4 bases between. Germline CDR1 reads MNHEY; CDR2 reads SVGAGI. CDR3 length: 12 residues. Here the CDR3 reads CASSYGDYGYTF. The CDR3 DNA sequence: TGTGCCAGCAGTTACGGAGACTATGGCTACACCTTC.

The chain carries TRBV6-5 and TRBJ2-7, with 8 bases aligning to TRBD1. V lost 7 bases, J lost 2 bases, and 10 bases stayed unmatched. The CDR3 consists of 15 residues. In germline, CDR1 is MNHEY, CDR2 SVGAGI. The CDR3 DNA reads as TGTGCCAGCAAATCCGGGACAGGTTCTACCTACGAGCAGTACTTC. It translates to CASKSGTGSTYEQYF.

This chain joins TRBV29-1 and TRBJ2-7; 8 bases line up with TRBD2. The CDR3 is made up of 13 amino acids. V shed 5 bases and J 1 base; nucleotides not matched to a gene: 4. CDR1 SQVTM and CDR2 ANQGSEA come from the germline V gene. CDR3 nucleotide sequence: TGCAGCGTTCGACGGGGGGGTTCCTACGAGCAGTACTTC. This translates into CSVRRGGSYEQYF.

The J gene is TRBJ1-1, the V gene TRBV6-4; D remains unclear. V lost 6 bases and J 1 base, leaving 12 bases between the germline ends. The CDR3 extends over 14 amino acids. Germline-derived CDR1 and CDR2 are MRHNA and SNTAGT. The CDR3 here is CASRALSANTEAFF. The CDR3 DNA sequence: TGTGCCAGCAGGGCTCTATCAGCGAACACTGAAGCTTTCTTT.

This clone was seen only once. The chain links TRBV5-1 to TRBJ2-5; 9 bases map to TRBD1. The CDR3 contains 15 residues. Germline assignment: CDR1 SGHRS and CDR2 YFSETQ. The V segment lost 1 base and the J segment 2 bases; nucleotides outside the gene matches: 3. In DNA, the CDR3 is TGCGCCAGCAGCTTGTTACAGGGGGCTCAAGAGACCCAGTACTTC. Its protein is CASSLLQGAQETQYF.

This clone was detected only a few times. The chain recombines TRBV6-4 with TRBJ2-7, with D possibly TRBD1 on 5 matching bases. Trimming took off 3 bases at V and 7 bases at J, with 13 bases between the two ends. The CDR3 consists of 13 residues. Germline-derived CDR1 and CDR2 are MRHNA and SNTAGT. This CDR3 reads CASSEWQGGEQYF. CDR3 bases: TGTGCCAGCAGTGAATGGCAGGGTGGTGAGCAGTACTTC.

The chain combines TRBV13 with TRBJ2-7; TRBD2 matches 12 bases. Germline values: CDR1 PRHDT, CDR2 FYEKMQ (reference sequence). With 5 bases clipped from V and 5 bases from J, the junction kept 4 bases outside the gene matches. CDR3 length equals 14 residues. DNA for the CDR3: TGTGCCAGCAGCCCTAGCGGGGGGGCCGACGAGCAGTACTTC. This encodes CASSPSGGADEQYF.

In its sample, this clone was seen a few times. The genes are TRBV7-6 and TRBJ1-2; the match to TRBD1 covers 10 bases. Germline-derived CDR1 and CDR2 are SGHVS and FNYEAQ. The CDR3 covers 16 residues. J was trimmed by 7 bases and V by 1 base; bases with no gene match: 9. CDR3 region: CASSLETGGASGGYTF. Written as DNA, the CDR3 is TGTGCCAGCAGCTTAGAGACAGGGGGCGCGAGCGGTGGCTACACCTTC.